This TCR beta chain originates from a study of cytomegalovirus exposure and HLA in healthy donors. Study information: In terms of ancestry, the Caucasian-associated cluster contained about four fifths of the approximately 400 genotyped donors. Findings and limits, study-wide: Differences between HLA loci emerged in a later analysis of TCR association rates, with DRB1 most and HLA-C fewest. TCR beta V- and J-gene trimming, according to a later analysis, was linked to a missense DCLRE1C variant. Reports indicate that TCR beta sequences accurately predicted the HLA-A and HLA-B alleles of most subjects.

Per the germline V gene, CDR1 is SGHVS and CDR2 is FNYEAQ. V was clipped by 7 bases and J by 5 bases, with 16 bases between them. The CDR3 spans 14 residues. 60 Vbeta and 13 Jbeta primers were used in PCR. TCRdb's table, derived via immunoSEQ multiplex PCR, lists solely in-frame clones and lacks some. The top ten hold 2% to 3% of the sample, which has some 150,000 clones, around 82% seen once. Worth noting for this clone: As yet, its antigen is unknown.

The J gene is TRBJ2-3, the V gene TRBV7-6; a possible D gene is TRBD2 (7 bases). The sequence was obtained from a man aged 45 to 65 in good health and CMV-seronegative. Sequenced sample: PBMCs. The CDR3 nucleotides read TGTGCCAGCACCGATGGGGGGGCGATAGATACGCAGTATTTT. Protein: CASTDGGAIDTQYF.